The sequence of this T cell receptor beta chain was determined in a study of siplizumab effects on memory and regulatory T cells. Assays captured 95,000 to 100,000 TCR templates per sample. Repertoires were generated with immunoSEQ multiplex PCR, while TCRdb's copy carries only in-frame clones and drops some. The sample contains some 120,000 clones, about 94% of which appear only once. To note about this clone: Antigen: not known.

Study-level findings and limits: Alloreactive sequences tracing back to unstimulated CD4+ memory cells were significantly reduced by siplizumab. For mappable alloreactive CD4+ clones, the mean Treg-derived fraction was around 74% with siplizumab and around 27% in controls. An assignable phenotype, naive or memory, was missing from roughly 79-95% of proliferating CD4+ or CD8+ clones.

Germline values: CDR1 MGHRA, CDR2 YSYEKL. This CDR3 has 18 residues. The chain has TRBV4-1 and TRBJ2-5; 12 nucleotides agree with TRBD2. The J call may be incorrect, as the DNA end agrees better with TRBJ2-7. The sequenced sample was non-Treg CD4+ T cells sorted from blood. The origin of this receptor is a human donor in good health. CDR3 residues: CASSQDKGLAGSSYEQYF. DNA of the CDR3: TGCGCCAGCAGCCAAGATAAGGGACTAGCGGGCTCCTCCTACGAGCAGTACTTC.